This T cell receptor beta chain is drawn from a study of blood T cells in healthy people across ages. This clonotype was observed a few times. In germline, CDR1 is SQVTM, CDR2 ANQGSEA. This CDR3 has 13 residues. The V end lost 3 bases, the J end lost 1 base, and 4 bases lay between the germline ends. A J-beta primer mix and a sample-barcoded 5' primer were used in a second PCR of roughly 6 to 11 cycles. TCRdb reprocessed the 5' RACE reads with MiXCR, giving one entry per CDR3 protein. The top ten clones hold 7.9% of a sample with roughly 1,500,000 distinct CDR3 sequences, around two fifths of them seen once.

Sequencing used blood. The clonotype comes from a woman aged 18-29 years in good health. The chain recombines TRBV29-1 with TRBJ2-6; D is undetermined. The CDR3 loop is CSVEESGANVLTF. The CDR3 DNA sequence: TGCAGCGTTGAGGAGTCTGGGGCCAACGTCCTGACTTTC.